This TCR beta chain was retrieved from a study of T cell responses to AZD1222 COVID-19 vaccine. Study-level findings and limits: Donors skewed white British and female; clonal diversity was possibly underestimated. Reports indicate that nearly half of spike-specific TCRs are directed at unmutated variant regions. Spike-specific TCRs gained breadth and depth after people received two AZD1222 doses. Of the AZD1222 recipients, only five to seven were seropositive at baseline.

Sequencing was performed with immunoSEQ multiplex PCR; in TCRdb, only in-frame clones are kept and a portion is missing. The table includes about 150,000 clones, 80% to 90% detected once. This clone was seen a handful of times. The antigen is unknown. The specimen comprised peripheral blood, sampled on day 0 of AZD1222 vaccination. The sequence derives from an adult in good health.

This CDR3 is CASSFGTGILSPLHF. CDR3 nucleotide sequence: TGTGCCAGCAGTTTCGGGACAGGGATTTTGTCACCCCTCCACTTT. The V and J genes are TRBV28 and TRBJ1-6, with 9 bases identical to TRBD1. CDR3 length: 15 residues. The germline V gene encodes CDR1 MDHEN and CDR2 SYDVKM. V lost 3 bases and J lost 10; bases outside the gene matches: 7.